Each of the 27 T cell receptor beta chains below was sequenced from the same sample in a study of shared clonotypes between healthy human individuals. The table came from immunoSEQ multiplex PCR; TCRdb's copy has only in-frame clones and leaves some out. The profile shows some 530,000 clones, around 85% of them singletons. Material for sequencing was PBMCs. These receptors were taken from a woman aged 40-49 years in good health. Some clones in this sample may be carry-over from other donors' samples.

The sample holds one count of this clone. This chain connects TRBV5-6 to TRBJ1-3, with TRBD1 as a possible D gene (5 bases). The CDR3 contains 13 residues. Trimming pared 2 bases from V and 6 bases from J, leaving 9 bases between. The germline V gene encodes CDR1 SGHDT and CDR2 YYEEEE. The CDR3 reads CASSLSGLNTIYF. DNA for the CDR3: TGTGCCAGCAGCTTATCAGGGCTAAACACCATATATTTT.

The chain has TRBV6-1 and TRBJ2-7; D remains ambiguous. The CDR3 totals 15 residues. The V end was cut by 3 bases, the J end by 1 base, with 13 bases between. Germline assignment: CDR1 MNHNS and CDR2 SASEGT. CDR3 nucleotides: TGTGCCAGCAGTGATCTCCCGACCGGTTCCTACGAGCAGTACTTC. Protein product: CASSDLPTGSYEQYF.

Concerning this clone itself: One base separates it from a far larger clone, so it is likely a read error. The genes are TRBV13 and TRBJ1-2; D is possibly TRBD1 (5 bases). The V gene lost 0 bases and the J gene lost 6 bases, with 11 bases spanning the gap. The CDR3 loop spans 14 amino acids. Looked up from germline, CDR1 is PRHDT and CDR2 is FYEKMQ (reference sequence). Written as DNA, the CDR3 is TGTGCCAGCAGCTTAGGCAGGGAGAACCATGGCTACACCTTC. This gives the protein CASSLGRENHGYTF. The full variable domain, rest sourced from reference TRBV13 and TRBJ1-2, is AAGVIQSPRHLIKEKRETATLKCYPIPRHDTVYWYQQGPGQDPQFLISFYEKMQSDKGSIPDRFSAQQFSDYHSELNMSSLELGDSALYFCASSLGRENHGYTFGSGTRLTVV.

The CDR3 nucleotides are TGTGCCAGTAGCTCGGGACCCGGCTACACCTTC. Residues: CASSSGPGYTF. The chain employs TRBV19 and TRBJ1-2; D might be TRBD1 (5 bases). The germline CDR1 and CDR2 sequences are LNHDA and SQIVND (reference sequence). The CDR3 totals 11 residues. With 6 bases removed from V and 8 bases from J, the gap between germline ends came to 10 bases.

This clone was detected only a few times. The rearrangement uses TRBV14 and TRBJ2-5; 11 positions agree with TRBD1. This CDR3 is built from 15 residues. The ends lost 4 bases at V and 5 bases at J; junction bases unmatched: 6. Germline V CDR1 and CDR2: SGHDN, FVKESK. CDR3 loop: CASSLWTGGLETQYF. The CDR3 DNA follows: TGTGCCAGCAGCCTTTGGACAGGGGGCTTGGAGACCCAGTACTTC.

CDR3 coding DNA: TGTGCCTGGAGTGTCAGGACAGGGCCCACTGAAGCTTTCTTT. It codes for CAWSVRTGPTEAFF. The chain has TRBV30 and TRBJ1-1; 8 bases are shared with TRBD1. This CDR3 has 14 residues. Germline CDR1 reads GTSNPN; CDR2 reads SVGIG (reference sequence). Germline trimming cut 0 bases from V and 4 bases from J; bases unmatched to any gene: 4. The full variable domain, completed using reference TRBV30 and TRBJ1-1, is SQTIHQWPATLVQPVGSPLSLECTVEGTSNPNLYWYRQAAGRGLQLLFYSVGIGQISSEVPQNLSASRPQDRQFILSSKKLLLSDSGFYLCAWSVRTGPTEAFFGQGTRLTVV.

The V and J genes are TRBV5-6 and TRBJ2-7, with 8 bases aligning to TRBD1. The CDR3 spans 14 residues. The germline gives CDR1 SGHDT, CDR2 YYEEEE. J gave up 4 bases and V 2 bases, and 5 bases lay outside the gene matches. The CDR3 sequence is CASSFGQGVYEQYF. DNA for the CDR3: TGTGCCAGCAGCTTCGGACAGGGTGTATACGAGCAGTACTTC. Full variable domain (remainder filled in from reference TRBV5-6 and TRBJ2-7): DAGVTQSPTHLIKTRGQQVTLRCSPKSGHDTVSWYQQALGQGPQFIFQYYEEEERQRGNFPDRFSGHQFPNYSSELNVNALLLGDSALYLCASSFGQGVYEQYFGPGTRLTVT.

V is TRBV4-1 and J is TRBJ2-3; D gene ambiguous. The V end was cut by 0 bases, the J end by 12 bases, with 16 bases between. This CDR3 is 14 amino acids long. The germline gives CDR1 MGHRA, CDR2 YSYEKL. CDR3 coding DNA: TGCGCCAGCAGCCAAGAGTTATTGGAGCTTCGTCAGTATTTT. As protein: CASSQELLELRQYF.

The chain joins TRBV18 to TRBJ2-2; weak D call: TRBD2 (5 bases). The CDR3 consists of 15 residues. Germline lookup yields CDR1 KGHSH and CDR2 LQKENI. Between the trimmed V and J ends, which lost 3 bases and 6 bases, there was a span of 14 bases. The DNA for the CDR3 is TGTGCCAGCTCACCGAAGGTTAGCGTTCCCGGGGAGCTGTTTTTT. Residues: CASSPKVSVPGELFF. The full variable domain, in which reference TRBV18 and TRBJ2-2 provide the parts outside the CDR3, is NAGVMQNPRHLVRRRGQEARLRCSPMKGHSHVYWYRQLPEEGLKFMVYLQKENIIDESGMPKERFSAEFPKEGPSILRIQQVVRGDSAAYFCASSPKVSVPGELFFGEGSRLTVL.

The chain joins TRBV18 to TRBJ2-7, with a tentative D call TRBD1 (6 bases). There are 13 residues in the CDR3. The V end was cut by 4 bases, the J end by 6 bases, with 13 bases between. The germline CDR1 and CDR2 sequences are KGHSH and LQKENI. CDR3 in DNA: TGTGCCAGCTCACAACACAGGGCAGCCGAGCAGTACTTC. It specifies CASSQHRAAEQYF. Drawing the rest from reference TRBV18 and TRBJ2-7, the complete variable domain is NAGVMQNPRHLVRRRGQEARLRCSPMKGHSHVYWYRQLPEEGLKFMVYLQKENIIDESGMPKERFSAEFPKEGPSILRIQQVVRGDSAAYFCASSQHRAAEQYFGPGTRLTVT.

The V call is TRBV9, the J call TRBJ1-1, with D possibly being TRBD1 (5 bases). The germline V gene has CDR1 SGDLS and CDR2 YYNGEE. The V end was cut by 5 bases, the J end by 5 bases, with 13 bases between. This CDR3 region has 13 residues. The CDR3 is CASRGLGKTEAFF. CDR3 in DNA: TGTGCCAGCAGGGGGCTGGGTAAGACTGAAGCTTTCTTT.

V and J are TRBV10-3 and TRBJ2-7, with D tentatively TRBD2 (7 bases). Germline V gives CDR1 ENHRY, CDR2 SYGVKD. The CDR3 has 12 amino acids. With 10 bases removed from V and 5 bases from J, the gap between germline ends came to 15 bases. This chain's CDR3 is CATSSGGHEQYF. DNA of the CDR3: TGTGCCACCTCGTCGGGGGGCCACGAGCAGTACTTC.

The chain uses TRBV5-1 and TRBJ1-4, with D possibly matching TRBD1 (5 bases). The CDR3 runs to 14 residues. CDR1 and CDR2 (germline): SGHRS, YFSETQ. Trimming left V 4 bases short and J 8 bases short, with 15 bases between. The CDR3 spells CASSPRGEDEKLFF. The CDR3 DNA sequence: TGCGCCAGCAGCCCACGGGGCGAGGACGAAAAACTGTTTTTT. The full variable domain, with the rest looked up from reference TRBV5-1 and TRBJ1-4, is KAGVTQTPRYLIKTRGQQVTLSCSPISGHRSVSWYQQTPGQGLQFLFEYFSETQRNKGNFPGRFSGRQFSNSRSEMNVSTLELGDSALYLCASSPRGEDEKLFFGSGTQLSVL.

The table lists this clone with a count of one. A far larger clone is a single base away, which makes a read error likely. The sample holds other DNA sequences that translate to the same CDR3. DNA of the CDR3: TGCAGCGTCGAAGATAGGGGGACTGGAGAGACCCAGTACTTC. It codes for CSVEDRGTGETQYF. This sequence joins TRBV29-1 and TRBJ2-5, with D perhaps given as TRBD1 or TRBD2 (6 bases each). The length of the CDR3 is 14 residues. The germline CDR1 and CDR2 sequences are SQVTM and ANQGSEA.

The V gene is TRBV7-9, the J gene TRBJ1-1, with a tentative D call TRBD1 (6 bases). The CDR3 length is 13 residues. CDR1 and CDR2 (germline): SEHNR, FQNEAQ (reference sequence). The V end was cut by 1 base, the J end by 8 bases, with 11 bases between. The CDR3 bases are TGTGCCAGCAGCTTAGGAAATACAGGGGAAGCTTTCTTT. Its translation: CASSLGNTGEAFF.

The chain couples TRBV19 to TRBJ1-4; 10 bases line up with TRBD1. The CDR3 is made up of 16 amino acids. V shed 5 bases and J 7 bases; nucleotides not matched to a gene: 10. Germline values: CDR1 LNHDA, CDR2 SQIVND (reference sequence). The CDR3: CASSADRGRRVEKLFF. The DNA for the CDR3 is TGTGCCAGTAGTGCTGACAGGGGGCGACGGGTTGAAAAACTGTTTTTT.

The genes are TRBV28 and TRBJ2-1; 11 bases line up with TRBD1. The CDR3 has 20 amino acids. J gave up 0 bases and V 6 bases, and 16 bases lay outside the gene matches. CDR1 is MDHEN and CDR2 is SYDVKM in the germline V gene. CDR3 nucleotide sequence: TGTGCCAGCAGCCCCGGACAGGGGGCGAGTAGGGCCCGCTCCTACAATGAGCAGTTCTTC. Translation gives CASSPGQGASRARSYNEQFF.

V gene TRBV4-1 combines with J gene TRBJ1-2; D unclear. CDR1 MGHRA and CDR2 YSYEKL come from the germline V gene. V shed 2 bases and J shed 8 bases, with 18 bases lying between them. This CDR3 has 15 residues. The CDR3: CASSQPTGPKDGYTF. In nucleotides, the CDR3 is TGCGCCAGCAGCCAACCAACCGGGCCTAAGGACGGCTACACCTTC.

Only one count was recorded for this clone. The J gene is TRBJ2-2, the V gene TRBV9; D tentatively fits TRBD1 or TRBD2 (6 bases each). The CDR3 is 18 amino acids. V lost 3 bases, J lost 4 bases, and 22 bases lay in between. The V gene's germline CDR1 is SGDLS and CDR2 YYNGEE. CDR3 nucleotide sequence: TGTGCCAGCAGCGCCGGTGGGGGGCTAGGCCGACCCACCGGGGAGCTGTTTTTT. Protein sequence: CASSAGGGLGRPTGELFF.

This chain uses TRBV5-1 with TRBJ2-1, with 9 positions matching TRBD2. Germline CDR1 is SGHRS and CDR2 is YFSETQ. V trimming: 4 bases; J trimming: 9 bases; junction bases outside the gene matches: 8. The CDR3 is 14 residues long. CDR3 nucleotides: TGCGCCAGCAGCCGGGGACTAGCCCTGAGTGAGCAGTTCTTC. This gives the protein CASSRGLALSEQFF.

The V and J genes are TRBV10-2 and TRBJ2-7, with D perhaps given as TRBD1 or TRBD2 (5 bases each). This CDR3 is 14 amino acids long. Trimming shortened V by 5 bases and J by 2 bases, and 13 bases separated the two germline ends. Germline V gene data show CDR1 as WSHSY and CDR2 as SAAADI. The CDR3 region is CASSSGTATYEQYF. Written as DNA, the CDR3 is TGCGCCAGCAGTTCCGGGACGGCGACCTACGAGCAGTACTTC.

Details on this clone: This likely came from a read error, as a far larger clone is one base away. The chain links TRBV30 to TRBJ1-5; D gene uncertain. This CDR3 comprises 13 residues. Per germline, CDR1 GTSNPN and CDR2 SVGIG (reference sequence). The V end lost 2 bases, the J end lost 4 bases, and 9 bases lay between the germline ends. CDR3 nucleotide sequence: TGTGCCTGGAGTTGGACGGGGAATCAGCCCCAGCATTTT. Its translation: CAWSWTGNQPQHF.

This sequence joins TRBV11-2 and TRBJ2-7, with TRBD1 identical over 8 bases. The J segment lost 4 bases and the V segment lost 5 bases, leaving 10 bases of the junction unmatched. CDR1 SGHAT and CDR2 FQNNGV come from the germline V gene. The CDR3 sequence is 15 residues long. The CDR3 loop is CASSLSGTGYYEQYF. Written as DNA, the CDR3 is TGTGCCAGCAGCCTCTCCGGGACAGGATATTACGAGCAGTACTTC.

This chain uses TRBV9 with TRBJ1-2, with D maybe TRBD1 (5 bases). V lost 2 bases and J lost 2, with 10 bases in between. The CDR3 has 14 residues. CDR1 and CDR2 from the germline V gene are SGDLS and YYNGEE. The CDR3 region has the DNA TGTGCCAGCAGCGTTTCATCAGGGAACTATGGCTACACCTTC. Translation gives CASSVSSGNYGYTF.

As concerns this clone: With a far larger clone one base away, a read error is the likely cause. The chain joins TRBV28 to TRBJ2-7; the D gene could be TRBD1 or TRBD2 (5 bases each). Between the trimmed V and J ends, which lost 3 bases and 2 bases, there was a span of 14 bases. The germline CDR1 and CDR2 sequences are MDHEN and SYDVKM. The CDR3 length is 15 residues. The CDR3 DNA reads TGTGCCAGCAGTTTCAGCGGAGTGACAGCCTACGAGCAGTACTTC. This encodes CASSFSGVTAYEQYF.

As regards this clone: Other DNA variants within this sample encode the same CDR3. The CDR3 region is CASSLLAGTDTQYF. In DNA, the CDR3 is TGTGCCAGCAGCTTATTAGCGGGCACAGATACGCAGTATTTT. This chain uses TRBV7-9 with TRBJ2-3; the D gene is possibly TRBD2 (6 bases). Trimming took 2 bases from V and 1 from J, leaving 7 bases between them. From germline, CDR1 is SEHNR and CDR2 FQNEAQ (reference sequence). The CDR3 is 14 amino acids.

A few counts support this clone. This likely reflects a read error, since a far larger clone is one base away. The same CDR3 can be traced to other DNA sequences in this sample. CDR3 DNA: TGTGCCAGTAGTGGAATCCCCCGGGGGGCCCAGTACTTC. Its protein product is CASSGIPRGAQYF. V gene TRBV2 combines with J gene TRBJ2-5, with 7 bases that match TRBD2. This CDR3 contains 13 residues. Germline lookup yields CDR1 SNHLY and CDR2 FYNNEI.